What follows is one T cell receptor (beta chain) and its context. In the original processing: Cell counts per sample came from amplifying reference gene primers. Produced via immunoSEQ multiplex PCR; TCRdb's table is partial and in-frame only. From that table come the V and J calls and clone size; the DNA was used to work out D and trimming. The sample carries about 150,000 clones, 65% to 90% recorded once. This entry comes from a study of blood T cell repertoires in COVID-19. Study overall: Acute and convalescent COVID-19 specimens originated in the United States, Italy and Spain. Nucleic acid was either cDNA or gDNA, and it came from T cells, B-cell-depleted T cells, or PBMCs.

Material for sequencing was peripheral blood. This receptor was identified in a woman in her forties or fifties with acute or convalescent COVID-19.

CDR3 in amino acids: CASSPMIWGLDNNEQFF. The CDR3 DNA reads TGTGCCAGCTCACCAATGATTTGGGGGCTCGATAACAATGAGCAGTTCTTC. The chain combines TRBV18 with TRBJ2-1, with D possibly being TRBD1 (6 bases). Trimming stripped 2 bases from V and 5 bases from J, with 19 bases between. Germline V lookup: CDR1 KGHSH, CDR2 LQKENI. The CDR3 has 17 amino acids.